This TCR beta chain stems from a study of CD8+ T cells in alopecia areata (dated by TCRdb to 2016 to 2019). About the study as a whole: Treated patients were enrolled in an open-label pilot trial of oral tofacitinib at 5 to 10 mg twice daily for moderate-to-severe alopecia areata. RNA was obtained with the PAXgene miRNA kit for fixed scalp, the miRNeasy kit for PBMCs, and the RNeasy kit for mouse skin. Amplification of TCRbeta CDR3 regions was done by immunoSEQ multiplex PCR using 35 Vbeta forward primers and 13 Jbeta reverse primers. Scalp clonality was compared across normal scalp (n=4), patchy alopecia areata scalp (n=8), and alopecia totalis/universalis scalp (n=8). Patients stayed on tofacitinib for 6 to 18 months and then had 6 months of follow-up off drug so that delayed response and recurrence could be assessed. The study used high-throughput TCRbeta sequencing to examine T cell clonal expansion in alopecia areata, in both the C3H/HeJ mouse model and human patients. Biopsies were taken from tofacitinib-treated patients at baseline and again at 4 and 24 weeks into treatment, and several of those patients also had a later scalp biopsy. For the treated patients, the SALT score, which quantifies what percentage of scalp surface area is affected, served as the measure of disease severity. On the human side, TCRbeta sequencing was run on scalp tissue and on sorted CD4+ and CD8+ peripheral blood T cells from healthy controls and from alopecia areata patients with either patchy or totalis/universalis disease. Here is what the overall study found, with its caveats: Unlike mouse skin, where gammadelta T cells dominate, normal human skin contains resident alphabeta T cells that get sequenced too, which complicates analysis of the scalp TCR repertoire. Lesional scalp, especially in alopecia totalis/universalis, showed higher clonality and more expanded CD8+ clones than normal scalp, suggesting antigenic drive. Compared with mice, TCR sequences shared between patients were less clear, possibly partly because of HLA diversity across the patient population. The treated cohort was small, with a single nonresponder, so links between baseline CD8+ expansion and response need larger studies. Scalp clonality and the number of expanded CD8+ clones among the top 100 scalp clones were significantly decreased by tofacitinib. Many expanded lesional clones persisted in scalp and blood during tofacitinib treatment, which may partly explain relapse after stopping treatment.

With respect to this clone: The antigen it recognizes is unknown. Per-base quality was not reported, and no clone a single base away is much larger than it.

The label giving this sample's treatment or condition can be read as: oral pan-JAK inhibitor, 5-10 mg twice daily. Peripheral blood and lesional scalp punch biopsies were obtained from patients with alopecia areata. PBMCs were isolated by density centrifugation and stained for CD3, CD4 and CD8, after which CD4+ and CD8+ T cells were sorted on a FACSAria. The CDR3 numbers 15 residues from cysteine through phenylalanine. Only the CDR3 portion is preserved as DNA: 45 bases, with reading frame beginning at the first base. CDR1 and CDR2 are drawn from the germline V gene: SGHVS, FQNEAQ. V was cut back by 2 bases and J by 4 bases, leaving a gap of 11 bases between them. Receptor libraries were prepared by the immunoSEQ multiplex PCR assay. For TCR sequencing, RNA was extracted from every sample and reverse transcribed into cDNA to serve as template. First-strand cDNA was synthesized with SuperScript III using a 2:1 mix of oligo-dT and random hexamers. A synthetic immune receptor repertoire was used to measure amplification bias, and any remaining bias was corrected computationally. The authors processed their data as follows. Raw reads were preprocessed for error removal, and CDR3 was defined according to IMGT conventions as running from the conserved cysteine to phenylalanine. Clonality was computed as 1 minus the Shannon entropy, with the entropy normalized by log2 of the number of productive unique TCRs. Whether each scalp clone was CD4 or CD8 was inferred by checking scalp TCRbeta sequences against the CD4 and CD8 repertoires from sorted blood. The immuneACCESS repertoire file appears here via TCRdb, limited to in-frame rearrangements. These files lack a portion of the clones; in checked studies, under half of the deficit traces to unresolved V genes, and the cause of the others is not known. That table gives V, J and clone size, and the DNA gave D and trimming. This sample lists more than 95,000 clones; 85% to 90% were detected once. In total, the top ten clones hold around 10% of the sample.

The source was CD8+ T cells sorted from blood, collected at approximately week 30, from a patient treated with tofacitinib. This receptor was obtained from a human donor with alopecia areata. The chain joins TRBV7-8 to TRBJ1-4; possibly the D gene is TRBD1, per 5 matching bases. The CDR3 protein: CASSLIQGSNEKLFF. At the DNA level, the sequence is TGTGCCAGCAGCTTAATTCAGGGCAGTAATGAAAAACTGTTTTTT.